A single T cell receptor (beta chain) is shown here with its context. No antigen is known for it. Within one base of it there is no much larger clone, and no base qualities were kept. Libraries were prepared through the immunoSEQ multiplex PCR assay. For the multiplex PCR, a mixture combining 60 forward primers for TCR Vbeta segments and 13 reverse primers for TCR Jbeta segments was used. The CDR3 region of rearranged TCR beta genes was amplified from genomic DNA with a multiplex PCR assay. Amplified TCR beta libraries were sequenced as 87-base-pair reads on the Illumina HiSeq System. On the study's bioinformatics: A later analysis tallied tens of millions of unique TCR beta chains across the 650 to 750 repertoires, and roughly 11 million of those chains were shared by two or more donors. Raw reads were error-corrected and collapsed into unique sequences with a nearest-neighbor algorithm that merged closely related sequences to remove PCR and sequencing errors. To assign V, D and J gene segments, CDR3 sequences were aligned to IMGT reference sequences. For a sequence to be retained, a match of at least six nucleotides was required to both a V gene segment and a J gene segment. Rearrangements were called productive when the CDR3 lacked stop codons and stayed in frame with V and J; all others were non-productive. Following IMGT convention, CDR3 was defined as the stretch from the second conserved V-encoded cysteine to the conserved J-encoded phenylalanine. The earlier analysis of some 540 of the donors excluded any sequence lacking an unambiguous match to a single V gene segment. An earlier analysis of some 610 of the donors called V segments functional above 56.7% productive rearrangements and segregating when the between-donor standard deviation exceeded 5%. To diagnose cytomegalovirus status from the catalog of TCR beta chain sequences, a statistical classification framework was built. In a later analysis, TCR nucleotide sequences were compared against IMGT/GENE-DB human TR gene sequences so that V and J genes could be assigned. A later analysis assigned CDR3 sequences and most-parsimonious VDJ recombination scenarios with the TCRdist pipeline. In a later analysis, each TCR beta chain was defined by its CDR3 amino acid sequence together with its V-gene family, and reads without a unique V-gene family were excluded. As a way to deal with suspected cross-contamination and a sequencing artifact, a later analysis dropped roughly 620 nucleotide sequences that were highly shared and had low generation probability. In a later analysis, a clonal expansion index for each public chain was calculated from normalized within-repertoire ranks of inferred template counts. In a later analysis, generation probabilities were computed using a VDJ recombination model fitted to out-of-frame rearrangements, and the results were checked against IGoR. Hypergeometric tests were used in a later analysis to score TCR-TCR, TCR-HLA and TCR-CMV co-occurrence, with a repertoire-size bias correction applied to the TCR pairs. In a later analysis, false discovery rates were estimated by permuting HLA or CMV assignments 20 times. In a later analysis, co-occurring TCRs were grouped using DBSCAN, with TCRdist sequence similarity added in when clustering inside HLA-allele-positive subsets. For co-occurrence clustering, repertoires with fewer than 30,000 or more than 120,000 public chains were excluded, along with four or five repertoires with anomalous nucleotide sharing. In TCRdb, the immuneACCESS table is reduced to in-frame sequences with V and J assigned. These tables do not hold every clone; where another copy was compared, an unresolved V gene accounts for under half, and the others remain unexplained. V, J and clone size are those of that table, while D and trimming were read from the DNA. The sample data list about 110,000 clones, and approximately 74% of these were observed just once. Of the sample, approximately 15% falls within the top ten clones.

The sample belongs to a study of cytomegalovirus exposure and HLA in healthy donors (dated by TCRdb to the late 2010s). Some background on the complete study: An earlier analysis of some 600 of the donors reported 276 Gb of sequence data and around 110 million unique TCR beta sequences obtained from approximately 180 million T cells. Approximately 300 gigabases of sequencing data and around 85 million unique TCR sequences made up an early release that covered 640 HLA-typed donors. Among the approximately 430 genotyped donors, 75% to 90% belonged to the genetic ancestry cluster associated with self-reported Caucasian donors. The study aimed to test whether cataloging public T cell receptors could reveal signatures of past pathogen exposure. The study used immunosequencing to profile the T cell repertoires of some 600 subjects and linked those repertoires to cytomegalovirus serostatus. In addition to the first cohort of around 670 subjects, a separate validation cohort of 130 or so different subjects was used. High-throughput TCR immunosequencing, statistical association of individual TCRs with disease status, and machine learning were combined to predict cytomegalovirus infection status. A later analysis re-analyzed previously published TCR beta repertoires from roughly 600 donors and added high-resolution HLA genotyping to study TCR occurrence patterns. Rather than using new phenotypic data, the later analysis identified candidate immune exposures from TCR beta sequences and from how often those sequences occurred across donors. To decide whether each TCR beta V gene segment behaved as functional or pseudogenic, an earlier analysis of fewer than 750 of the donors relied on high-throughput TCR beta sequencing. Donor age, sex, ethnicity and CMV serostatus were compiled alongside the repertoire data. In a later genetic analysis, genome-wide SNP genotypes for about three fifths of the 666 donors were used, and that subset was treated as a discovery cohort. Every discovery cohort repertoire had been produced on one sequencing platform. Both class I and class II loci were covered by HLA typing, at four-digit resolution. Typing coverage varied by locus: roughly 620-640 donors for A, B, C, DRB1 and DQB1; 522 for DQA1; more than 600 for DPA1; 450 to 480 for DPB1. Four to six DR-DQ haplotypes were handled as single units for association and clustering because linkage in the cohort was strong. Across under 500 genotyped donors of the cohort, an average of roughly 200,000 unique TCR beta nucleotide sequences per donor were sequenced, and roughly 18% of those sequences were non-productive. Results the study describes overall, beyond this receptor: In vitro tests confirmed that a few of the cytomegalovirus-associated TCR beta chains recognize cytomegalovirus antigens. In a later analysis, the rate of TCR association differed among HLA loci, with DRB1 alleles having the most associated TCRs and HLA-C alleles having the fewest. At a false discovery rate of 0.05, a later analysis linked fewer than 20,000 TCR beta sequences to specific HLA alleles. Most CMV-associated TCR beta chains appeared to be HLA-restricted in a later analysis, and the HLA associations seemed to be driven largely by CMV exposure. Across donors, most TCR sequences were observed very rarely, whereas some public TCRs were present in many individuals. A further reported finding was that TCR beta sequences accurately predicted the HLA-A and HLA-B alleles for most subjects in the first cohort. A later analysis found that HLA-associated TCR beta chains were more clonally expanded and had lower generation probabilities than equally common non-associated chains. In a later genetic analysis, a missense DCLRE1C variant was associated with V-gene and J-gene trimming of TCR beta chains, and the association was replicated in an independent cohort. Linkage disequilibrium might explain the correlated functional status among segregating V segments, but an unknown experimental factor could not be excluded. The classifier was reported to diagnose cytomegalovirus status with high specificity and sensitivity in both the original and validation cohorts. According to a later analysis, parvovirus B19, influenza, CMV and Epstein-Barr virus appeared linked to several top co-occurrence clusters. In an earlier analysis of over 550 of the donors, most TCR beta V segments were observed in productive rearrangements about 90% or about 30% of the time, broadly matching IMGT annotations. A total of 150 or so TCR beta chains were listed by the study as associated with cytomegalovirus. The presence/absence analyses assumed that sequencing depth was roughly uniform across donors, and that assumption may not be true. Because counts were too low, around 17 rarely observed V segments, including chromosome 9 orphons, were left out of the earlier analysis of approximately 580 of the donors. Only TCR beta chains were sequenced in this cohort, and the absence of alpha or paired-chain data limited detectable features. HLA typing was unavailable for some donors at each locus, so association tests used only the typed subset. A cluster of highly shared sequence variants was judged likely to be a technical artifact of the sequencing pipeline. A later genetic analysis reported fewer N-insertions in productive TCRs among donors in an Asian-associated ancestry cluster than the approximately 700-donor mean. The only immune exposure information available for the cohort was CMV serostatus. Assigning TCR associations to individual alleles was difficult when HLA alleles, especially DR and DQ, strongly co-occurred. The authors suggested that the approach could potentially be extended to other disease states and immunological phenotypes.

The cohort was made up of about 610 healthy bone marrow donors. At the time of sampling, all cohort members were nominally healthy, though unrecorded immune exposures were likely present. The donor was CMV seropositive and belonged to the group of some 290 seropositive cohort members. A peripheral blood sample was provided by each donor, and peripheral blood mononuclear cells were used for TCR beta sequencing. The Qiagen DNeasy Blood Extraction Kit was used to extract genomic DNA from the blood cell samples. The sequence was collected from a woman aged 40 to 50 in good health and CMV-seropositive. Sequenced input: PBMCs.

The CDR3 protein: CSVERGQNTDTQYF. The DNA sequence is TGCAGCGTTGAGAGGGGGCAGAACACAGATACGCAGTATTTT. This chain is built from TRBV29-1 and TRBJ2-3; a stretch of 7 junction bases matches TRBD1. The cysteine opens and the phenylalanine closes a CDR3 of 14 amino acids. This entry keeps only the CDR3 DNA: 42 bases, framed from base 1. For this chain, trimming is 3 bases at the V end and 2 bases at the J end, and the number of junction bases without a gene match is 5. Looking up the germline V gene yields CDR1 SQVTM and CDR2 ANQGSEA.